These 18 T cell receptor beta chains came from one sample sequenced in a study of identical twins. TCRdb fed the 5' RACE reads into MiXCR, producing one record per CDR3 protein. The sample carries approximately 1.8 million distinct CDR3 sequences, more than 30% recorded once. The sequenced material came from cord blood. Source of these receptors: a newborn girl in good health.

At least ten counts were recorded for this clonotype. This chain connects TRBV6-6 to TRBJ1-2; D perhaps matches TRBD1 (5 bases). Germline V lookup: CDR1 MNHNY, CDR2 SVGAGI (reference sequence). This CDR3 spans 13 amino acids. Deletions cut 7 bases from V and 2 bases from J, with 11 bases between. The CDR3 loop is CASTPRQNYGYTF. The CDR3 DNA reads as TGTGCCAGCACACCCAGACAGAACTATGGCTACACCTTC.

The rearrangement links TRBV5-1 to TRBJ2-5; 8 bases fit TRBD2. The CDR3 sequence is 14 residues long. Germline V gene lookup returns CDR1 SGHRS and CDR2 YFSETQ. Trimming took 4 bases from V and 7 from J; bases not matched to a gene: 9. CDR3 DNA: TGCGCCAGCAGCGCTAGCGGGCGATTCGGGACCCAGTACTTC. Protein product: CASSASGRFGTQYF.

The chain links TRBV11-3 to TRBJ2-1; a weak D match, TRBD1 (6 bases). The germline CDR1 and CDR2 sequences are SGHNT and YENEEA. The CDR3 totals 13 residues. V lost 5 bases and J 8 bases, leaving 13 bases between the germline ends. Here the CDR3 reads CASSPGAGDEQFF. The CDR3 coding sequence is TGTGCCAGCAGCCCAGGGGCGGGTGATGAGCAGTTCTTC. Supplemented by reference TRBV11-3 and TRBJ2-1, the full variable domain reads EAGVVQSPRYKIIEKKQPVAFWCNPISGHNTLYWYLQNLGQGPELLIRYENEEAVDDSQLPKDRFSAERLKGVDSTLKIQPAELGDSAVYLCASSPGAGDEQFFGPGTRLTVL.

This clonotype was picked up a small number of times. This chain connects TRBV2 to TRBJ2-4; perhaps D is TRBD1 or TRBD2 (6 bases each). Per germline, CDR1 SNHLY and CDR2 FYNNEI. Trimming shortened V by 4 bases and J by 0 bases, and 10 bases separated the two germline ends. The CDR3 totals 15 residues. The CDR3 sequence is CASSAGALAKNIQYF. The CDR3 nucleotides read TGTGCCAGCAGTGCGGGGGCCCTAGCCAAAAACATTCAGTACTTC.

This clonotype was picked up a small number of times. The J gene is TRBJ2-5, the V gene TRBV20-1; no clear D. The CDR3 consists of 14 residues. V lost 3 bases and J lost 1, with 12 bases in between. The germline V gene encodes CDR1 DFQATT and CDR2 SNEGSKA (reference sequence). The DNA for the CDR3 is TGCAGTGCTAGTTTGGCGCCAGTCCAAGAGACCCAGTACTTC. Translation gives CSASLAPVQETQYF.

The CDR3 is CASSSRTSGGAPETQYF. The DNA of the CDR3 is TGTGCCAGCAGCTCCCGGACTAGCGGGGGGGCCCCCGAGACCCAGTACTTC. The genes are TRBV7-2 and TRBJ2-4; the match to TRBD2 covers 15 bases. The J call is uncertain, as TRBJ2-5 better fits the DNA end. Germline CDR1 reads SGHTA; CDR2 reads FQGNSA. The CDR3 loop spans 17 amino acids.

The chain is built from TRBV12-3 or TRBV12-4 and TRBJ1-1, with a tentative D call TRBD1 (6 bases). The CDR3 runs to 14 residues. Trimming cost V 2 bases and J 5 bases, with 12 bases left between them. The CDR3 sequence is CASSLNRARTEAFF. CDR3 coding DNA: TGTGCCAGCAGTTTAAACAGGGCGAGGACTGAAGCTTTCTTT.

The J gene is TRBJ2-1, the V gene TRBV27; possible D gene TRBD2, 7 bases. Between the trimmed V and J ends, which lost 7 bases and 10 bases, there was a span of 17 bases. CDR3 size: 13 residues. Germline loops: CDR1 MNHEY, CDR2 SMNVEV (reference sequence). Written as DNA, the CDR3 is TGTGCCAGCACCCGAGGGGGGGTAGGAGAGCAGTTCTTC. This codes for CASTRGGVGEQFF.

J is TRBJ2-2 and V is TRBV20-1; no firm D call. CDR1 is DFQATT and CDR2 is SNEGSKA in the germline V gene (reference sequence). V lost 3 bases to trimming and J lost 0 bases, with 8 bases between them. This CDR3 comprises 14 residues. The CDR3 coding sequence is TGCAGTGCTAGTATATCGACGAACACCGGGGAGCTGTTTTTT. Translating gives CSASISTNTGELFF.

Details on this clonotype: Being one base from a much bigger clone, this may be a read error. CDR3 in amino acids: CASSQNKDLSETQFF. CDR3 DNA: TGTGCCAGCAGCCAAAACAAGGATTTGTCGGAGACCCAGTTCTTC. V usage is TRBV3-1 and J usage is TRBJ2-1; no definite D call. Trimming shortened V by 2 bases and J by 13 bases, and 21 bases separated the two germline ends. The germline CDR1 and CDR2 sequences are LGHDT and YNNKEL (reference sequence). The CDR3 contains 15 residues.

The DNA of the CDR3 is TGTGCCAGCAGCTCGGACAGGCCAACCCACGAGCAGTACTTC. Residues: CASSSDRPTHEQYF. The chain employs TRBV7-2 and TRBJ2-5, with 7 nucleotides matching TRBD1. TRBJ2-7 explains the end of the DNA better; the J call may be wrong. Germline CDR1 and CDR2: SGHTA and FQGNSA. This CDR3 contains 14 residues.

The rearrangement uses TRBV24-1 and TRBJ1-2; 8 bases align to TRBD1. The CDR3 loop spans 14 amino acids. CDR1 and CDR2 from the germline V gene are KGHDR and SFDVKD. Trimming at V came to 3 bases and at J to 7 bases, leaving 6 bases not matched to a gene. CDR3 DNA sequence: TGTGCCACCAGTGATCCCGGACAGGGTACTGGCTACACCTTC. Protein product: CATSDPGQGTGYTF.

The chain couples TRBV5-1 to TRBJ2-2, with unresolved D. With 0 bases removed from V and 3 bases from J, the gap between germline ends came to 6 bases. The CDR3 extends over 14 amino acids. Germline CDR1 reads SGHRS; CDR2 reads YFSETQ. The CDR3 coding sequence is TGCGCCAGCAGCTTGGATGGGTACACCGGGGAGCTGTTTTTT. This gives the protein CASSLDGYTGELFF.

This chain uses TRBV6-5 with TRBJ1-1, with D perhaps TRBD1 (5 bases). The length of the CDR3 is 12 residues. Germline V gene sequence: CDR1 MNHEY, CDR2 SVGAGI. Trimming removed 4 bases at V and 7 bases at J, with 10 bases between. CDR3 loop: CASSSGLGEAFF. CDR3 DNA sequence: TGTGCCAGCAGTTCAGGGCTTGGTGAAGCTTTCTTT.

The chain is built from TRBV5-1 and TRBJ2-1, with 7 positions matching TRBD2. CDR3 length: 16 residues. The germline V gene encodes CDR1 SGHRS and CDR2 YFSETQ. V shed 0 bases, J shed 2 bases, and the junction held 5 bases outside the gene matches. As DNA, the CDR3 is TGCGCCAGCAGCTTGGAGCGGGACGTCACCTACAATGAGCAGTTCTTC. It encodes CASSLERDVTYNEQFF.

The table lists this clonotype with a count of one. This rearrangement joins TRBV11-2 to TRBJ1-2; 9 nucleotides match TRBD1. CDR3 length: 16 residues. Germline V CDR1 and CDR2: SGHAT, FQNNGV. Trimming removed 5 bases from V and 4 bases from J; junction bases left unmatched: 11. CDR3 amino acids: CASSPPGTGWSYGYTF. The CDR3 region has the DNA TGTGCCAGCAGCCCCCCGGGGACAGGGTGGTCCTATGGCTACACCTTC.

This clonotype showed up just a few times. V usage is TRBV5-1 and J usage is TRBJ2-5; 9 bases fit TRBD2. The CDR3 is 18 amino acids. The germline V gene encodes CDR1 SGHRS and CDR2 YFSETQ. The ends lost 0 bases at V and 2 bases at J; junction bases unmatched: 11. The CDR3 protein is CASSLGGLAQQTQETQYF. The CDR3 DNA sequence: TGCGCCAGCAGCTTGGGGGGACTAGCACAACAAACTCAAGAGACCCAGTACTTC.

The chain combines TRBV25-1 with TRBJ1-6, with a tentative D call TRBD1 (5 bases). The CDR3 has 15 residues. V was trimmed by 6 bases and J by 4 bases, leaving 13 bases between them. In germline, CDR1 is MGHDK, CDR2 SYGVNS. The CDR3 region has the DNA TGTGCCAGCAGGGAGGGGCCAGAGTATAATTCACCCCTCCACTTT. Its translation is CASREGPEYNSPLHF.